The clone carrying this TCR beta chain showed up just once. This sample is part of a study of T cell repertoires in ileal Crohn's disease. Looking at the study overall: At surgery, 30% to 35% of patients smoked, with median disease duration 7.9 years. Operated complications were stricturing disease (approximately 61%) and penetrating disease (39%). Each sample's TCRB immunosequencing used roughly 500 nanograms of biopsy DNA.

Per germline, CDR1 SGHAT and CDR2 FQNNGV. Trimming took off 5 bases at V and 2 bases at J, with 9 bases between the two ends. CDR3 size: 13 residues. Sequencing used immunoSEQ multiplex PCR; TCRdb keeps in-frame clones, though not all of them. The data contain several thousand clones, around 70% of them singletons. The time point here: proximal margin of the surgical specimen (macroscopically non-inflamed). The sample comprised ileal tissue. The gene calls are TRBV11-2 and TRBJ1-2, with no clear D. This receptor was identified in an adult with Crohn's disease. CDR3 loop: CASSPDGNYGYTF. CDR3 sequence (DNA): TGTGCCAGCAGCCCGGACGGGAACTATGGCTACACCTTC.